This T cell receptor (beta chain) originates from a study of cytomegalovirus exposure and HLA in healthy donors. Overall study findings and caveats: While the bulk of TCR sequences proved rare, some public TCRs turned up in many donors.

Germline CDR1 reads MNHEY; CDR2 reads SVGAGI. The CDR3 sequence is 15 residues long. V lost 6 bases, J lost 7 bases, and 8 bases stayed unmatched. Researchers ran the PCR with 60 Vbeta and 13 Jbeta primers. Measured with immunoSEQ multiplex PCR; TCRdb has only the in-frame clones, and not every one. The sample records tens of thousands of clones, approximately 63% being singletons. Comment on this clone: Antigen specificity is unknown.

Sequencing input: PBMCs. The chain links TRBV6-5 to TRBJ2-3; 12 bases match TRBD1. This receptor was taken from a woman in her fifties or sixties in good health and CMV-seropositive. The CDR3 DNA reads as TGTGCCAGCAGGCCCGGGACAGGGGGCAGATATACGCAGTATTTT. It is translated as CASRPGTGGRYTQYF.